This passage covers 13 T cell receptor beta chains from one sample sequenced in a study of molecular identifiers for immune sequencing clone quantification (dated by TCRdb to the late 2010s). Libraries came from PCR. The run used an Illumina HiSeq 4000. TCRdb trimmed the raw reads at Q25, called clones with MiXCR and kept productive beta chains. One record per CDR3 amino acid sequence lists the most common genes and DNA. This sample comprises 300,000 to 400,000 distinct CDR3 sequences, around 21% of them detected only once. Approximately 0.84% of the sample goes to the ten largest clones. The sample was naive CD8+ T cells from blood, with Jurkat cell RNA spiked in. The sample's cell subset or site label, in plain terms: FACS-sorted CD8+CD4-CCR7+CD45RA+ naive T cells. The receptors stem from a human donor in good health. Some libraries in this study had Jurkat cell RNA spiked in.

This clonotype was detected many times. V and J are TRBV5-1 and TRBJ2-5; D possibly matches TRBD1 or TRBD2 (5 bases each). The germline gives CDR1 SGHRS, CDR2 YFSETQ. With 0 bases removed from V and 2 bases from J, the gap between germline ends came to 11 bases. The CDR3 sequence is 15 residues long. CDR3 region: CASSLEAGTQETQYF. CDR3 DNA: TGCGCCAGCAGCTTGGAGGCAGGGACGCAAGAGACCCAGTACTTC.

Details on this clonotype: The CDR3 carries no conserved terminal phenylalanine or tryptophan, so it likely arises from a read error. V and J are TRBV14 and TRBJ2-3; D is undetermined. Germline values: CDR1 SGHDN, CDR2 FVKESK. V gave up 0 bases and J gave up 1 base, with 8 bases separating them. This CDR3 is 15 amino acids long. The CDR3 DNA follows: TGTGCCAGCAGCCAAGAAGTCTCTCGCACAGATACGCAGTATTTG. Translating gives CASSQEVSRTDTQYL.

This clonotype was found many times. The CDR3 is CASSLTATDTQYF. CDR3 DNA: TGTGCCAGTAGTCTCACAGCCACAGATACGCAGTATTTT. This chain joins TRBV7-9 and TRBJ2-3; no firm D call. V shed 9 bases and J shed 2 bases, with 12 bases lying between them. The CDR3 sequence is 13 residues long. Germline CDR1 reads SEHNR; CDR2 reads FQNEAQ (reference sequence).

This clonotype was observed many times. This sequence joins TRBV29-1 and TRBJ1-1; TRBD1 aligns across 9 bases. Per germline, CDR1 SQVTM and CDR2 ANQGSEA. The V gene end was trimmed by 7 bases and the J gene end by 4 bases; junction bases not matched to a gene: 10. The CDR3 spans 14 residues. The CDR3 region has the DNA TGCAGCGGGGGTACAGGGGGCTGGGGCACTGAAGCTTTCTTT. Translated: CSGGTGGWGTEAFF.

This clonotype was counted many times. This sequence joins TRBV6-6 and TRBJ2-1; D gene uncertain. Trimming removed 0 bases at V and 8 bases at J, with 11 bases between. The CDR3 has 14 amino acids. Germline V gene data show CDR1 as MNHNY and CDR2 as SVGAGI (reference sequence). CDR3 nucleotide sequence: TGTGCCAGCAGTTACTCGAACCGGGCTGATGAGCAGTTCTTC. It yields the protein CASSYSNRADEQFF.

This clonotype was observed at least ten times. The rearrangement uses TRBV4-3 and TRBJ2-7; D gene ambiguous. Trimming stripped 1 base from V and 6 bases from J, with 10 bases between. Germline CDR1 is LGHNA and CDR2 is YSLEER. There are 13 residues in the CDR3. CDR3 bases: TGCGCCAGCAGCCAAGTGTCTCGCGGCGAGCAGTACTTC. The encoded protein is CASSQVSRGEQYF.

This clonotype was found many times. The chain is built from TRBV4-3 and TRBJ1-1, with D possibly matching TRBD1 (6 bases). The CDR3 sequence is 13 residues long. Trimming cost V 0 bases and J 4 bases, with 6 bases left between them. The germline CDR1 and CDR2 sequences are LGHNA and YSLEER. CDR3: CASSQDRGTEAFF. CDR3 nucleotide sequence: TGCGCCAGCAGCCAAGACAGGGGCACTGAAGCTTTCTTT.

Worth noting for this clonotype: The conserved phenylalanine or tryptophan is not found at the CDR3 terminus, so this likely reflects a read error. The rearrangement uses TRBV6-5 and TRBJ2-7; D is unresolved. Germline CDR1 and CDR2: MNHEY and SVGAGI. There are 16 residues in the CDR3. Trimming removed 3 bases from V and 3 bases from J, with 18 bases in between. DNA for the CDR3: TGTGCCAGCAGTTATGGATCAGACTGGGGTTTCTACGAGCAGTACCTC. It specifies CASSYGSDWGFYEQYL.

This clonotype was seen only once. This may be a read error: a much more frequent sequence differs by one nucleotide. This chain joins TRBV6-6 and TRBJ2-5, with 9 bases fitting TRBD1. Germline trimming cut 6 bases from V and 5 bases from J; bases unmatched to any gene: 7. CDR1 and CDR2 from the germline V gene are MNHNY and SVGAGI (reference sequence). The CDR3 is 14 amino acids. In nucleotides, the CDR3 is TGTGCCAGCAGACGACAGGGGGGGGGTGAGACCCAGTACTTC. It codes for CASRRQGGGETQYF.

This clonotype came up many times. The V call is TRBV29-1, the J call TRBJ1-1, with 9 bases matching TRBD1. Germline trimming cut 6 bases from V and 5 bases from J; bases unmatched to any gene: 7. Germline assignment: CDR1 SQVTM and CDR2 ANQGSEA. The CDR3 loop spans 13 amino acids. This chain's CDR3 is CSVPDRGQTEAFF. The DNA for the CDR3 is TGCAGCGTACCGGACAGGGGTCAAACTGAAGCTTTCTTT.

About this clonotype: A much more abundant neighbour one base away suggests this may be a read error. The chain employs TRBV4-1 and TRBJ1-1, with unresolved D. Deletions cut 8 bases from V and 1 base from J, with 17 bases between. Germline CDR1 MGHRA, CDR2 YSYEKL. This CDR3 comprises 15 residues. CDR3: CASGPSTGPNTEAFF. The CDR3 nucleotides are TGCGCCAGCGGCCCCTCGACGGGCCCGAACACTGAAGCTTTCTTT.

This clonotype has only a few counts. The CDR3 nucleotides are TGTGCCAGCAGCGCACTACCAGGGGGTTCAGATACGCAGTATTTT. Its translation: CASSALPGGSDTQYF. V usage is TRBV9 and J usage is TRBJ2-3; TRBD1 matches at 7 bases. The CDR3 is 15 amino acids. V dropped 3 bases and J dropped 4; count of bases not matched to a gene: 8. The germline V gene has CDR1 SGDLS and CDR2 YYNGEE.

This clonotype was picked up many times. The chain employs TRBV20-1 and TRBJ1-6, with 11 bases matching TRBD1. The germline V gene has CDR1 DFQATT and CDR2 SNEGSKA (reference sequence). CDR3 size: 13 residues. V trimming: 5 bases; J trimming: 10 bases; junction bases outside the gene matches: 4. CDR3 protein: CSAVDRGQSPLHF. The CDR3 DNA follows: TGCAGTGCTGTGGACAGGGGGCAATCACCCCTCCACTTT.